This record concerns one T cell receptor (beta chain) sequence. Measured with immunoSEQ multiplex PCR; TCRdb has only the in-frame clones, and not every one. In the table there are roughly 100,000 clones, about three quarters of which are singletons. This entry comes from a study of Ad26.COV2.S vaccination and SARS-CoV-2 variants. The specimen was peripheral blood, collected after recovery from COVID-19. The receptor comes from a human donor who had recovered from COVID-19.

DNA of the CDR3: TGTGCCACCAGTGATCCCCTCCGGTTGGGGGGCGGACAAGAGACCCAGTACTTC. Its protein product is CATSDPLRLGGGQETQYF. This chain joins TRBV24-1 and TRBJ2-5; D assignment may be TRBD1 or TRBD2 (6 bases each). The V gene's germline CDR1 is KGHDR and CDR2 SFDVKD. CDR3 length equals 18 residues. V was shortened by 3 bases and J by 2 bases, with 21 bases between the two germline ends.